One and the same sample provided the 9 T cell receptor beta chains below, sequenced in a study of T cells after yellow fever vaccination. TCRdb reprocessed the 5' RACE reads via MiXCR and lists one record per CDR3 protein. The table includes hundreds of thousands of distinct CDR3 sequences, about a sixth detected once. The sample in question was PBMCs, obtained 5 to 6 days after the first yellow fever vaccination. These receptors were taken from a young man who received the YFV17D yellow fever vaccine.

This clonotype was counted only a few times. V usage is TRBV7-9 and J usage is TRBJ1-2, with D hard to call. The CDR3 extends over 13 amino acids. Trimming removed 3 bases from V and 8 bases from J, with 13 bases in between. CDR1 and CDR2 (germline): SEHNR, FQNEAQ (reference sequence). The CDR3, as DNA: TGTGCCAGCAGCTTCGAGAGGGATAAGGGCTACACCTTC. Amino acid sequence: CASSFERDKGYTF.

The J gene is TRBJ2-3, the V gene TRBV29-1; possibly TRBD1 for D (5 bases). The V end was cut by 5 bases, the J end by 6 bases, with 15 bases between. The CDR3 length is 13 residues. Germline V lookup: CDR1 SQVTM, CDR2 ANQGSEA. CDR3 protein: CSVRSGAGDTQYF. DNA for the CDR3: TGCAGCGTTCGTTCTGGGGCCGGCGATACGCAGTATTTT.

The table lists this clonotype with a few counts. The V and J genes are TRBV27 and TRBJ1-6, with 7 bases that match TRBD1. Trimming removed 5 bases from V and 10 bases from J; junction bases left unmatched: 8. Germline CDR1 is MNHEY and CDR2 is SMNVEV (reference sequence). CDR3 length: 14 amino acids. The CDR3 DNA reads as TGTGCCAGCAGTCCACGGACAGGACTCTCACCCCTCCACTTT. Protein sequence: CASSPRTGLSPLHF.

The chain is built from TRBV20-1 and TRBJ1-5, with 7 bases that match TRBD1. The CDR3 spans 15 residues. Germline V gene lookup returns CDR1 DFQATT and CDR2 SNEGSKA (reference sequence). The V segment lost 2 bases and the J segment 3 bases; nucleotides outside the gene matches: 7. For the CDR3, the DNA is TGCAGTGCTAGACGTCAGGGGGTTGACAATCAGCCCCAGCATTTT. Its protein is CSARRQGVDNQPQHF.

In its sample, this clonotype was seen a few times. The rearrangement uses TRBV9 and TRBJ2-2; D remains unclear. The CDR3 is 14 amino acids. V gave up 4 bases and J gave up 6 bases, with 13 bases separating them. Germline loops: CDR1 SGDLS, CDR2 YYNGEE. CDR3 residues: CASSIRNHPGELFF. CDR3 in DNA: TGTGCCAGCAGCATCCGAAATCATCCCGGGGAGCTGTTTTTT.

This clonotype came up many times. V gene TRBV5-1 combines with J gene TRBJ2-1; D is tentatively TRBD1 or TRBD2 (5 bases each). Germline V gene data show CDR1 as SGHRS and CDR2 as YFSETQ. With 0 bases removed from V and 10 bases from J, the gap between germline ends came to 20 bases. The CDR3 spans 16 residues. The CDR3 here is CASSLVGPTKSGEQFF. CDR3 nucleotides: TGCGCCAGCAGCTTGGTGGGACCCACCAAAAGTGGAGAGCAGTTCTTC.

This rearrangement joins TRBV5-1 to TRBJ2-3; D is perhaps TRBD1 or TRBD2 (5 bases each). The CDR3 runs to 15 residues. Germline-derived CDR1 and CDR2 are SGHRS and YFSETQ. V lost 4 bases and J lost 2, with 14 bases in between. In nucleotides, the CDR3 is TGCGCCAGCAGCGGGACCGGAACATCCACAGATACGCAGTATTTT. Its protein is CASSGTGTSTDTQYF.

This clonotype was picked up many times. The rearrangement joins TRBV4-3 to TRBJ1-5; unclear D gene. This CDR3 region has 15 residues. CDR1 and CDR2 (germline): LGHNA, YSLEER. The V end lost 0 bases, the J end lost 6 bases, and 12 bases lay between the germline ends. The CDR3 sequence: CASSQEPTDSQPQHF. CDR3 bases: TGCGCCAGCAGCCAAGAACCCACAGACTCTCAGCCCCAGCATTTT.

This clonotype was observed a handful of times. V usage is TRBV2 and J usage is TRBJ1-1, with a possible D match to TRBD1 (5 bases). CDR1 and CDR2 from the germline V gene are SNHLY and FYNNEI. The V gene lost 6 bases and the J gene lost 1 base, with 18 bases spanning the gap. This CDR3 region has 16 residues. CDR3 residues: CASSAQGSGGNTEAFF. In DNA form, the CDR3 reads TGTGCCAGCAGCGCTCAAGGGTCGGGGGGGAACACTGAAGCTTTCTTT.